This T cell receptor (beta chain) comes out of a study of immune evolution from preneoplasia to lung adenocarcinoma. Profiling relied on immunoSEQ multiplex PCR, and the TCRdb table lists in-frame clones only, not all of them. The data contain 5,000 to 6,000 clones, around 79% of them singletons. As concerns this clone: Antigen unknown.

General study findings and limits: Normal lung had highest clonality; later lesions appeared denser, more diverse.

The specimen was FFPE lung adenocarcinoma in situ tissue. This clonotype was obtained from a person aged 55 to 79 with lung adenocarcinoma.

CDR3 sequence: CASSPQEVDYGYTF. CDR3 DNA: TGTGCCAGCAGTCCTCAGGAGGTGGACTATGGCTACACCTTC. The chain carries TRBV2 and TRBJ1-2; D is uncertain. Looked up from germline, CDR1 is SNHLY and CDR2 is FYNNEI. The CDR3 has 14 residues. V was pared by 5 bases and J by 3 bases, with 13 bases between.